This is a list of T cell receptor beta chains from one sample in a study of control samples from healthy donors and cancer patients. Only in-frame clones appear in the TCRdb table, and some are missing; sequencing was by immunoSEQ multiplex PCR. This table holds 75,000 to 100,000 clones, just under 90% found once. The sequenced sample was blood. Receptors were obtained from a man aged 45 to 65 in good health. Each CDR3 is given with its conserved first and last residue. Fields, in order: clone size, V gene, D gene, J gene, CDR3 DNA, CDR3 protein. D genes are given only for firm matches. The size entry is marked missing in some rows and otherwise reads once, few, many or a size class.

NA	TRBV3-1/TRBV3-2	NA	TRBJ2-7	TGTGCCAGCAGCCATGGTCTCTACGAGCAGTACTTC	CASSHGLYEQYF
NA	TRBV5-1	NA	TRBJ1-6	TGCGCCAGCAGTATGGACTCGAGCTCCTATAATTCACCCCTCCACTTT	CASSMDSSSYNSPLHF
NA	TRBV18	TRBD1	TRBJ2-7	TGTGCCAGCTCATTGGGACAGGACTACGAGCAGTACTTC	CASSLGQDYEQYF
NA	TRBV9	TRBD1	TRBJ2-2	TGTGCCAGCAGCAGTCCCGGGACAGGGGGCGCGGACACCGGGGAGCTGTTTTTT	CASSSPGTGGADTGELFF
NA	TRBV6-1	NA	TRBJ1-5	TGTGCCAGCAGTGAAGCGAAGGGGGTACAGGGCAATCAGCCCCAGCATTTT	CASSEAKGVQGNQPQHF
NA	TRBV7-9	NA	TRBJ2-2	TGTGCCAGCAGCTCCAGGGTGAACACCGGGGAGCTGTTTTTT	CASSSRVNTGELFF
once	TRBV10-3	NA	TRBJ2-7	TGTGCCATCAGTCCAGGGGGAGGCTACGAGCAGTACTTC	CAISPGGGYEQYF
NA	TRBV6-5	NA	TRBJ1-3	TGTGCCAGCAGTCGGCGTAACTCTGGAAACACCATATATTTT	CASSRRNSGNTIYF
once	TRBV11-2	TRBD1	TRBJ1-2	TGTGCCAGCAGCTTAGTGGCAGGGGGCAGCTATGGCTACACCTTC	CASSLVAGGSYGYTF
NA	TRBV4-1	NA	TRBJ1-1	TGCGCCAGCAGCCAGGACACCTTCGGAGCTTTCTTT	CASSQDTFGAFF
few	TRBV2	NA	TRBJ1-5	TGTGCCAGCAGTACCCCGGACCATAGCAATCAGCCCCAGCATTTT	CASSTPDHSNQPQHF
NA	TRBV5-4	TRBD2	TRBJ2-5	TGTGCCAGCAGCTGGGGCGGGGGTCCGCAAGAGACCCAGTACTTC	CASSWGGGPQETQYF